The next 3 T cell receptor beta chains were all read from a single sample in a study of OX40 agonist ivuxolimab in advanced cancers. Sequencing was performed with immunoSEQ multiplex PCR; in TCRdb, only in-frame clones are kept and a portion is missing. The table shows roughly 80,000 clones, with 84% occurring only once. This material consisted of CD4+ or CD8+ T cells sorted from blood, taken in a trial of the OX40 agonist ivuxolimab. These receptors all come from an adult with an advanced solid tumor such as melanoma, head and neck, liver or kidney cancer.

The chain links TRBV9 to TRBJ2-3; 10 nucleotides match TRBD2. CDR3 length: 18 residues. Germline trimming cut 0 bases from V and 2 bases from J; bases unmatched to any gene: 9. Germline-derived CDR1 and CDR2 are SGDLS and YYNGEE. The CDR3 spells CASSVGRQRGGLTDTQYF. CDR3 sequence (DNA): TGTGCCAGCAGCGTAGGACGGCAGCGGGGGGGCCTCACAGATACGCAGTATTTT.

The gene calls are TRBV7-7 and TRBJ2-7; D gene unclear. Looked up from germline, CDR1 is SSHAT and CDR2 is FNYEAQ (reference sequence). Trimming cost V 1 base and J 0 bases, with 4 bases left between them. This CDR3 is built from 13 residues. CDR3 coding DNA: TGTGCCAGCAGCTTAGACAGCTCCTACGAGCAGTACTTC. As protein: CASSLDSSYEQYF.

The chain has TRBV10-2 and TRBJ2-1; D is unclear. CDR1 and CDR2 (germline): WSHSY, SAAADI. This CDR3 comprises 13 residues. Trimming pared 3 bases from V and 4 bases from J, leaving 7 bases between. CDR3 in DNA: TGCGCCAGCAGTGACGGGCCATACAATGAGCAGTTCTTC. Its translation is CASSDGPYNEQFF.